What follows is one T cell receptor (beta chain) and its context. Its matching antigen is unknown. Trimming cost V 3 bases and J 12 bases; bases outside gene matches: 13. Germline CDR1 reads MNHEY; CDR2 reads SMNVEV (reference sequence). This CDR3 is 14 amino acids long. The sample belongs to a study of T cell responses to AZD1222 COVID-19 vaccine. The wider study: Whether given at about 4 or about 12 weeks, second doses were pooled.

Study results and limitations: Reports say nearly half of spike-specific TCRs go after unmutated variant regions. All repertoire sampling was performed exclusively after the peak T cell response. Baseline antibody screening turned up just a handful of seropositive AZD1222 recipients.

Some clones are missing from TCRdb's copy, which holds only in-frame ones; the method was immunoSEQ multiplex PCR. The sample lists roughly 140,000 clones, less than 95% occurring once. The J gene is TRBJ1-2, the V gene TRBV27; 7 bases align to TRBD1. Sequenced material: peripheral blood, taken on day 0 of AZD1222 vaccination. The origin of this receptor is an adult in good health. CDR3 DNA sequence: TGTGCCAGCAGTTTCCTTCCGTTAGGGGGCACGAACACCTTC. It yields the protein CASSFLPLGGTNTF.